This T cell receptor beta chain was sequenced in a study of graft-versus-host responses after intestinal transplantation. Study details: As for transplant type, recipients had multivisceral, liver-intestinal, or isolated intestinal grafts. Tacrolimus and steroids were given for about 3 years to all recipients after anti-thymocyte globulin induction.

A remark on this clone: Antigen: not known.

Sequencing used immunoSEQ multiplex PCR; TCRdb keeps in-frame clones, though not all of them. The sample records 45,000 to 65,000 clones, 90% to 95% being singletons. Findings and limits, study-wide: GvH clones occurred in recipient marrow; some first appeared in ileum or blood. Early HvG declines after transplant were associated with peak circulating GvH clone levels.

This receptor was obtained from a human donor who was the organ donor for an intestinal transplant. Material: unstimulated CD4+ T cells sorted from spleen or lymph node cells, obtained before transplant.

CDR3 amino acids: CASSVVSRQTGYGYTF. The CDR3 DNA is TGTGCCAGCAGTGTGGTTTCGCGGCAGACAGGCTATGGCTACACCTTC. J is TRBJ1-2 and V is TRBV2, with a tentative D call TRBD1 (6 bases). This CDR3 contains 16 residues. Germline lookup yields CDR1 SNHLY and CDR2 FYNNEI. V was cut by 4 bases and J by 4 bases, with 19 bases left in between.